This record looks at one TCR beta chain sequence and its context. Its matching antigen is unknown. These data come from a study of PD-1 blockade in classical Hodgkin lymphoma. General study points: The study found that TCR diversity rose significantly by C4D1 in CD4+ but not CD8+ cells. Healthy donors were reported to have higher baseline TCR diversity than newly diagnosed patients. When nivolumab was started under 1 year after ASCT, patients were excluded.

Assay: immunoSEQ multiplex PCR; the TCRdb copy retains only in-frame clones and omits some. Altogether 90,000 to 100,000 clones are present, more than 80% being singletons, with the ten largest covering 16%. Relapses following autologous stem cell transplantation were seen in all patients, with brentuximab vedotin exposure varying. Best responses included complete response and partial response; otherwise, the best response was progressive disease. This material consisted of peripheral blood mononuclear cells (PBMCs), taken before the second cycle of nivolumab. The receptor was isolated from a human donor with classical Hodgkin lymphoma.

DNA of the CDR3: TGCGCCAGCAGCTTGGCCCTTGCAACTAATGAAAAACTGTTTTTT. It translates to CASSLALATNEKLFF. The J gene is TRBJ1-4, the V gene TRBV5-1; D unresolved. This CDR3 has 15 residues. V lost 0 bases, J lost 0 bases, and 6 bases lay in between. The germline V gene encodes CDR1 SGHRS and CDR2 YFSETQ.